This TCR beta chain was documented in a study of cytomegalovirus exposure and HLA in healthy donors. Study-wide results and limits: Links to common viral pathogens appeared, in a later analysis, for several of the most significant clusters.

Note on this clone: Its antigen remains unidentified.

The CDR3 runs 13 residues. The V gene's germline CDR1 is MGHDK and CDR2 SYGVNS. The V and J ends lost 7 bases and 3 bases, in that order; junction bases with no gene match: 5. PCR used 60 Vbeta primers and 13 Jbeta primers. The data were produced by immunoSEQ multiplex PCR, yet TCRdb's version contains in-frame clones alone and is incomplete. The data contain about 91,000 clones, around 73% of them singletons. The chain carries TRBV25-1 and TRBJ1-1, with 7 bases matching TRBD1. This TCR came from a female donor in good health and CMV-seronegative. The sample taken for sequencing was PBMCs. CDR3 in amino acids: CASIDREDTEAFF. DNA for the CDR3: TGTGCCAGCATAGACAGGGAGGACACTGAAGCTTTCTTT.